This TCR beta chain was identified in a study of blood T cell repertoires in COVID-19. Study background: From T cells, B-cell-depleted T cells, or PBMCs came the material, which was cDNA or gDNA.

Sequencing was performed with immunoSEQ multiplex PCR; in TCRdb, only in-frame clones are kept and a portion is missing. The repertoire includes roughly 180,000 clones, 81% of them detected once, and about an eighth sits in the top ten. Only a few counts were recorded for this clone. A read error likely explains this, since a far larger clone differs by one base. Different DNA sequences within this sample yield the same CDR3. CDR3 length: 13 residues. V dropped 0 bases and J dropped 1 base, with 4 bases sitting between them. Germline CDR1 and CDR2: SGHNT and YYREEE (reference sequence). The rearrangement uses TRBV5-4 and TRBJ1-1; the D is unclear. Sequencing was carried out using peripheral blood. The TCR sequence derives from a woman over 75 with COVID-19, enrolled during active disease. In nucleotides, the CDR3 is TGTGCCAGCAGCTTGGACAGGAACACTGAAGCTTTCTTT. Translated: CASSLDRNTEAFF.